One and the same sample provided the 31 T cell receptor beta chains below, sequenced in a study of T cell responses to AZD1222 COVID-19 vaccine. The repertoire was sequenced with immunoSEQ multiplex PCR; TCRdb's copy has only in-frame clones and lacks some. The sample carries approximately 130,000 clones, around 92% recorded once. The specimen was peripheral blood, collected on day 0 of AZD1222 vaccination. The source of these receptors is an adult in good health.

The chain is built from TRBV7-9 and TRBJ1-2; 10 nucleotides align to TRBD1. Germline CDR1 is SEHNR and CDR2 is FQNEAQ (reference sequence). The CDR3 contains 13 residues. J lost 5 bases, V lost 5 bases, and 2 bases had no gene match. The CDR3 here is CASSTDRGYGYTF. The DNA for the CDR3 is TGTGCCAGCAGCACGGACAGGGGGTATGGCTACACCTTC.

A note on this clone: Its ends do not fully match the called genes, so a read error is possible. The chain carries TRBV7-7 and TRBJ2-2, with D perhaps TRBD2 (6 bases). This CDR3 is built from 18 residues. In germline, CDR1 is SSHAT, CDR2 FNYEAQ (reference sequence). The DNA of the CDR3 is TGTGCTAGCAGCCCGGGACTCTCATCTGCACGGAACACCGGGGAGCTGTTTTTT. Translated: CASSPGLSSARNTGELFF.

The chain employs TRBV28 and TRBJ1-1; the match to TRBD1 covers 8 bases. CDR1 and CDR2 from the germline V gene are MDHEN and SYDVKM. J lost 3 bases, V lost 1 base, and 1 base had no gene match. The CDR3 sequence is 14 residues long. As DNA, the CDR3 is TGTGCCAGCAGTTTATACAGGGGGGACACTGAAGCTTTCTTT. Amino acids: CASSLYRGDTEAFF.

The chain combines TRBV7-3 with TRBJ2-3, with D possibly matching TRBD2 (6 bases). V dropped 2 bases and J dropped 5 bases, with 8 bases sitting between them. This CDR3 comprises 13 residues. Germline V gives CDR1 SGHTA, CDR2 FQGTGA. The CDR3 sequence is CASSLSGGDTQYF. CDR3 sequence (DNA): TGTGCCAGCAGCTTATCCGGGGGAGATACGCAGTATTTT.

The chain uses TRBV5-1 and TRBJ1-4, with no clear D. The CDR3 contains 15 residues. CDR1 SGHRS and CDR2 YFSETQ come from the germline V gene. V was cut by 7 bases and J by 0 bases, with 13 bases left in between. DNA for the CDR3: TGCGCCAGCCGAACCCGGCCTGCAACTAATGAAAAACTGTTTTTT. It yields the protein CASRTRPATNEKLFF. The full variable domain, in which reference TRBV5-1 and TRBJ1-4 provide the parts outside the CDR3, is KAGVTQTPRYLIKTRGQQVTLSCSPISGHRSVSWYQQTPGQGLQFLFEYFSETQRNKGNFPGRFSGRQFSNSRSEMNVSTLELGDSALYLCASRTRPATNEKLFFGSGTQLSVL.

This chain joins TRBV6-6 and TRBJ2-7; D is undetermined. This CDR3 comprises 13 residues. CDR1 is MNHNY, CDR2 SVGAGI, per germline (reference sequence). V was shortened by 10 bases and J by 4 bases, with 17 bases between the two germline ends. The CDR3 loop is CATLNWGTYEQYF. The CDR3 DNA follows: TGTGCCACCCTCAATTGGGGTACATACGAGCAGTACTTC.

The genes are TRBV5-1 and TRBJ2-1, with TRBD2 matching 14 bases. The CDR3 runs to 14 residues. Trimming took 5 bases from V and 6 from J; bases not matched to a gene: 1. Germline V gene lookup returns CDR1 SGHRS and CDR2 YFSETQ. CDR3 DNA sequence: TGCGCCAGCAGGGGGACTAGCGGGAGCAATGAGCAGTTCTTC. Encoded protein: CASRGTSGSNEQFF.

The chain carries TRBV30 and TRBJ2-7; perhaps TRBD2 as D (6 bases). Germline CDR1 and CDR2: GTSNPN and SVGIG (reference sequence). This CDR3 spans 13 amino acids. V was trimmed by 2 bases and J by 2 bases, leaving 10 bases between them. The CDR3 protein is CAWSNGGPYEQYF. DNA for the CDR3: TGTGCCTGGAGTAACGGGGGACCCTACGAGCAGTACTTC.

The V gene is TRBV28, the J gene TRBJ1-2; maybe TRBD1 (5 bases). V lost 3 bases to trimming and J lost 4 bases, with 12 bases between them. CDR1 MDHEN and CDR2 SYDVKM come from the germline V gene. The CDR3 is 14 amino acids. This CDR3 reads CASSFRDRVYGYTF. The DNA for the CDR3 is TGTGCCAGCAGTTTCCGGGACCGCGTCTATGGCTACACCTTC.

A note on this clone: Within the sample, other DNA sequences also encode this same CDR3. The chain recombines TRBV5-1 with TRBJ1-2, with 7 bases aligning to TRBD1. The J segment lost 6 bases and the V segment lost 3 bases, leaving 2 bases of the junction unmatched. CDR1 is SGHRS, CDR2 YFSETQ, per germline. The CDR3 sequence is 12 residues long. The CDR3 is CASSSQGNGYTF. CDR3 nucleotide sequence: TGCGCCAGCAGCTCACAGGGGAATGGCTACACCTTC.

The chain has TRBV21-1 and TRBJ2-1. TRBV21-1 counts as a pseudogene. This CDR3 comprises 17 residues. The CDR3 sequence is CASSKVIRAVLYNEQFF. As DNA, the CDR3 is TGTGCCAGCAGCAAAGTAATTAGGGCAGTTCTCTACAATGAGCAGTTCTTC.

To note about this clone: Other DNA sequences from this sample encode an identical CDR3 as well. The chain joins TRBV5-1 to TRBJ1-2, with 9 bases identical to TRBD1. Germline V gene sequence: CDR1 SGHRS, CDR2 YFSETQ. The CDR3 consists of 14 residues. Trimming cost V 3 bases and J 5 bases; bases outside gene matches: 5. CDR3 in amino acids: CASSSPGQGYGYTF. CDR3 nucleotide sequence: TGCGCCAGCAGCTCTCCGGGACAGGGTTATGGCTACACCTTC.

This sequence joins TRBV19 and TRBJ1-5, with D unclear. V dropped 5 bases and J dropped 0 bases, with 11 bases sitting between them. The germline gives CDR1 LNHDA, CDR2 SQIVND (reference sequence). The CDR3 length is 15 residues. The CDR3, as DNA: TGTGCCAGTAGTTCTCCACCATATAGCAATCAGCCCCAGCATTTT. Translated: CASSSPPYSNQPQHF.

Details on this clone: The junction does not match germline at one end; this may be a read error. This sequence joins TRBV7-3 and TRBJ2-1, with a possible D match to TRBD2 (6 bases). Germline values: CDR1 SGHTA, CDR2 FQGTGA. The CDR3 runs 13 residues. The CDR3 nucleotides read TGTGCCAGCAGCGCTAGCGCCTACGATGAGCAGTTCTTC. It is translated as CASSASAYDEQFF. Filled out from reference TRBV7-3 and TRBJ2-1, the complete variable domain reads GAGVSQTPSNKVTEKGKYVELRCDPISGHTALYWYRQSLGQGPEFLIYFQGTGAADDSGLPNDRFFAVRPEGSVSTLKIQRTERGDSAVYLCASSASAYDEQFFGPGTRLTVL.

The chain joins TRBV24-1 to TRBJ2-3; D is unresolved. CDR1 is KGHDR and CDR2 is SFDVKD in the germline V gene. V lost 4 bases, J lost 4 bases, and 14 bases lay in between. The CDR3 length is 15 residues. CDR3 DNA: TGTGCCACCAGTGACCCTGGACCCATTCCAGATACGCAGTATTTT. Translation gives CATSDPGPIPDTQYF.

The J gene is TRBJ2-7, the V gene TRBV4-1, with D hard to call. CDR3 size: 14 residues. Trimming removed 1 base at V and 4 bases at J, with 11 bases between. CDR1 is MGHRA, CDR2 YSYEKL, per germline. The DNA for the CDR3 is TGCGCCAGCAGCCAAGGCCCAAGGGAATACGAGCAGTACTTC. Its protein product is CASSQGPREYEQYF.

The CDR3 loop is CASSPRFRGVTEAFF. The CDR3 nucleotides are TGTGCCAGCAGCCCGAGGTTCAGGGGGGTCACTGAAGCTTTCTTT. The chain links TRBV5-4 to TRBJ1-1; 7 bases are a match to TRBD1. The CDR3 runs 15 residues. Germline loops: CDR1 SGHNT, CDR2 YYREEE (reference sequence). V lost 4 bases and J lost 4; bases outside the gene matches: 10.

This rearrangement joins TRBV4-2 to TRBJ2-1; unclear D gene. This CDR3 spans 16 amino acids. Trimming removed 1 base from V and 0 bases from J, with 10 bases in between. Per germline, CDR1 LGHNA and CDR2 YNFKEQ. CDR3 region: CASSQVLGPSYNEQFF. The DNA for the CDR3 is TGTGCCAGCAGCCAAGTTTTAGGACCCTCCTACAATGAGCAGTTCTTC.

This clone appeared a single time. The CDR3 spells CATSAAGGGYEQYF. As DNA, the CDR3 is TGTGCCACCAGTGCGGCGGGAGGCGGCTACGAGCAGTACTTC. This rearrangement joins TRBV24-1 to TRBJ2-7; 8 nucleotides line up with TRBD2. CDR1 and CDR2 from the germline V gene are KGHDR and SFDVKD. This CDR3 is 14 amino acids long. J gave up 3 bases and V 5 bases, and 5 bases lay outside the gene matches.

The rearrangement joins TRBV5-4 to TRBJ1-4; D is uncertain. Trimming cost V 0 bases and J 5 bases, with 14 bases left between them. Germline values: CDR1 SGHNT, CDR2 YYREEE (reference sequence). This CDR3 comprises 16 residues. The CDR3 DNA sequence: TGTGCCAGCAGCTTGGGTAGCCCAAAAAACAATGAAAAACTGTTTTTT. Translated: CASSLGSPKNNEKLFF.

Here the CDR3 DNA reads TGTGCCAGCAGCTTTCGTGTCCAGCGGGATTATGGCACCGGGGAGCTGTTTTTT. Its translation: CASSFRVQRDYGTGELFF. J is TRBJ2-2 and V is TRBV5-6; 7 nucleotides align to TRBD2. J was trimmed by 4 bases and V by 2 bases; bases with no gene match: 14. The CDR3 loop spans 18 amino acids. Per germline, CDR1 SGHDT and CDR2 YYEEEE.

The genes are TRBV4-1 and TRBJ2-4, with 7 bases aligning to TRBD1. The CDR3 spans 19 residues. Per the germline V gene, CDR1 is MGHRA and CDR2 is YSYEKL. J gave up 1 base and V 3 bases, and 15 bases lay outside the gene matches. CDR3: CASSQGPKGAGIAKNIQYF. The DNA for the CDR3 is TGCGCCAGCAGCCAGGGACCAAAGGGGGCGGGTATTGCCAAAAACATTCAGTACTTC.

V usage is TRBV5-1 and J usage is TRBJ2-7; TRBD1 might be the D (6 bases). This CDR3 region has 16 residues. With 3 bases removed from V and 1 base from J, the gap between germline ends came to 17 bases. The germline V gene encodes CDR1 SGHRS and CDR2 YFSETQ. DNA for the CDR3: TGCGCCAGCAGCTCCCTTTCGTCAGGGGTTTCCTACGAGCAGTACTTC. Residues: CASSSLSSGVSYEQYF.

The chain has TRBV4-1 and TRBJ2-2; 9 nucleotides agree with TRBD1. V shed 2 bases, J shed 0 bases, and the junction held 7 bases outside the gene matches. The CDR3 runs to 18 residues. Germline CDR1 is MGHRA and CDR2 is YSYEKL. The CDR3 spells CASSQPRDRVSNTGELFF. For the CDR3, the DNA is TGCGCCAGCAGCCAACCCCGGGACAGGGTATCGAACACCGGGGAGCTGTTTTTT.

CDR3 sequence: CASSLRPTWEVEQYF. CDR3 DNA: TGTGCCAGCAGCCTAAGACCCACCTGGGAGGTTGAGCAGTACTTC. This chain joins TRBV3-1 (or the pseudogene TRBV3-2) and TRBJ2-7, with D perhaps TRBD2 (6 bases). Trimming removed 4 bases from V and 7 bases from J, with 20 bases in between. This CDR3 contains 15 residues. The germline V gene has CDR1 LGHDT and CDR2 YNNKEL (reference sequence).

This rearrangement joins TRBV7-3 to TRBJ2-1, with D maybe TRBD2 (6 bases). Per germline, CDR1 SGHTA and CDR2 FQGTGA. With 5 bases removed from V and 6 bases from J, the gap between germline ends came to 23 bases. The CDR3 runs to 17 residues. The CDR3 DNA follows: TGTGCCAGCAGCCACTCCCTGGACTTCACCGGGGGCAATGAGCAGTTCTTC. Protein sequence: CASSHSLDFTGGNEQFF.

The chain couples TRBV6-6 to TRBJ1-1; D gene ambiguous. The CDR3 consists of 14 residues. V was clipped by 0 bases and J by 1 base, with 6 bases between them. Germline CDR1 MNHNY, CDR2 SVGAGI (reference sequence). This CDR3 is CASSYSGENTEAFF. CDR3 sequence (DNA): TGTGCCAGCAGTTACTCTGGGGAGAACACTGAAGCTTTCTTT.

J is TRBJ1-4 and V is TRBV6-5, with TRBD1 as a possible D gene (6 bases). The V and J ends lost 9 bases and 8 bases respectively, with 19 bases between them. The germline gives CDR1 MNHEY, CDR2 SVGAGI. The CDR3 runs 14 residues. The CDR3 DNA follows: TGTGCCAGTGACGCCGGGACAACGGGGGAAAAACTGTTTTTT. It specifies CASDAGTTGEKLFF.

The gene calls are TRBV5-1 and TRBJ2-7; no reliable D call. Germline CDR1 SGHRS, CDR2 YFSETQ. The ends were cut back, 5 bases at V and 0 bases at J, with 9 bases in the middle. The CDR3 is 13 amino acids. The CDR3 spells CASSDLSSYEQYF. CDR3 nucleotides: TGCGCCAGCAGTGATCTGAGCTCCTACGAGCAGTACTTC.

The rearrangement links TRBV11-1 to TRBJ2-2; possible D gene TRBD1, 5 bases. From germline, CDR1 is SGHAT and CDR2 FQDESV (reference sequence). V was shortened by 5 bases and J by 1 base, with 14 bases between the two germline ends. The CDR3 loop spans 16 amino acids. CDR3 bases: TGTGCCAGCAGCGGATGGGGCCCAATGAACACCGGGGAGCTGTTTTTT. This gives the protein CASSGWGPMNTGELFF.

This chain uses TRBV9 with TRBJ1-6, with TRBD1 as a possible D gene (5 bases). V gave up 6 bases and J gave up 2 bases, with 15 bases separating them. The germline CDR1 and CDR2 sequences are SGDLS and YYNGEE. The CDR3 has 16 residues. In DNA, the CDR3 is TGTGCCAGCACCCCCGGCGGGGGGGCCTATAATTCACCCCTCCACTTT. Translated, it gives CASTPGGGAYNSPLHF.